This T cell receptor beta chain stems from a study of blood T cell repertoires in COVID-19. Whole-study context: COVID-19 samples collected from the United States, Italy and Spain covered acute and convalescent phases. PBMCs, B-cell-depleted T cells, or T cells provided the cDNA or gDNA that made up the material.

As processed by the authors: Reference gene primer amplification gave estimated nucleated cell counts. Data came from immunoSEQ multiplex PCR; TCRdb stores just in-frame clones and leaves some out. Clonal size and the V and J genes are those of that table, whereas D and trimming came from the DNA. The sample lists approximately 190,000 clones; around four fifths were seen once. The origin of this receptor is a man aged 25-45 years with active or convalescent COVID-19. The sample consisted of peripheral blood.

Written as DNA, the CDR3 is TGCAGTGCTAGTTCTACCAGAGGAGAGACCCAGTACTTC. The encoded protein is CSASSTRGETQYF. The chain recombines TRBV20-1 with TRBJ2-5; D is unresolved. Germline CDR1 is DFQATT and CDR2 is SNEGSKA (reference sequence). Deletions cut 3 bases from V and 4 bases from J, with 12 bases between. The CDR3 covers 13 residues.